The entry that follows covers one T cell receptor beta chain sequence. Its antigen remains unidentified. Base quality data are lacking; no much larger clone is found one base away. V and J lose 5 bases and 0 bases, and a span of 19 bases separates them. Taken from the germline V gene, the CDR1 and CDR2 loops are SGHTA and FQGTGA. From its cysteine to its phenylalanine, the CDR3 spans 17 amino acids. Only the CDR3 DNA is retained, 51 bases long and in frame from the first base. These data belong to a study of control samples from healthy donors and cancer patients (dated by TCRdb to between 2020 and 2021). The library was produced with the immunoSEQ multiplex PCR assay. Not all clones reach the TCRdb copy of this immuneACCESS table, which keeps in-frame sequences only. Checked studies attribute under half of the gap to unresolved V genes and leave the rest unexplained. Across this sample there are over 100,000 clones, with about nine tenths seen only once. The ten largest clonotypes hold 3.4% of the sample.

The rearrangement combines TRBV7-3 with TRBJ1-1; a tentative D match to TRBD1 spans 5 bases. This receptor was identified in a man aged 40-49 years in good health. The sequenced sample consisted of blood. This receptor has the CDR3 CASSQGRSTIMNTEAFF. The DNA reads as follows: TGTGCCAGCAGCCAGGGACGGAGTACTATTATGAACACTGAAGCTTTCTTT.